Shown below are 14 T cell receptor beta chains from a single sample sequenced in a study of OX40 agonist ivuxolimab in advanced cancers. Profiled with immunoSEQ multiplex PCR; TCRdb holds only in-frame clones, not every one. The top ten hold approximately 7% of the sample, which has roughly 80,000 clones, around 84% seen once. Sequenced here: CD4+ or CD8+ T cells sorted from blood, sampled in a trial of the OX40 agonist ivuxolimab. These receptors all come from an adult with an advanced solid tumor such as melanoma, head and neck, liver or kidney cancer.

The genes are TRBV2 and TRBJ2-3, with a weak D call TRBD2 (5 bases). The CDR3 loop spans 17 amino acids. Trimming shortened V by 2 bases and J by 3 bases, and 18 bases separated the two germline ends. CDR1 and CDR2 (germline): SNHLY, FYNNEI. This chain's CDR3 is CASSEIGDGFSTDTQYF. For the CDR3, the DNA is TGTGCCAGCAGTGAAATCGGGGATGGGTTTTCGACAGATACGCAGTATTTT.

The table lists this clone with many counts. This chain connects TRBV2 to TRBJ1-5; 7 bases agree with TRBD1. CDR3 size: 15 residues. With V trimmed by 7 bases and J by 2 bases, 8 bases remained unmatched. CDR1 SNHLY and CDR2 FYNNEI come from the germline V gene. The CDR3 loop reads CASNGGTVGNQPQHF. In nucleotides, the CDR3 is TGTGCCAGCAATGGGGGGACAGTGGGCAATCAGCCCCAGCATTTT.

This clone was picked up a small number of times. The rearrangement links TRBV10-3 to TRBJ2-7, with a possible D match to TRBD1 (7 bases). The germline V gene has CDR1 ENHRY and CDR2 SYGVKD. CDR3 length: 14 amino acids. The V and J ends lost 4 bases and 5 bases respectively, with 15 bases between them. DNA of the CDR3: TGTGCCATCAGTGTGGGGGCAGGGGGGAACGAGCAGTACGTC. This codes for CAISVGAGGNEQYV.

This clone came up once. This chain links TRBV10-2 with TRBJ2-3, with a possible D match to TRBD1 (6 bases). The germline gives CDR1 WSHSY, CDR2 SAAADI. V gave up 6 bases and J gave up 4 bases, with 11 bases separating them. The CDR3 has 13 residues. The CDR3 bases are TGCGCCAGCAGGCAGGGGTCGTCAGATACGCAGTATTTT. Amino acids: CASRQGSSDTQYF.

This clone was found once. The chain uses TRBV5-1 and TRBJ2-3, with 9 nucleotides matching TRBD1. The germline V gene has CDR1 SGHRS and CDR2 YFSETQ. This CDR3 is 19 amino acids long. Germline trimming cut 2 bases from V and 0 bases from J; bases unmatched to any gene: 13. In DNA, the CDR3 is TGCGCCAGCAGCTTTAATGGGGGACAGGGCGGATTGAGCACAGATACGCAGTATTTT. Residues: CASSFNGGQGGLSTDTQYF. Based on the CDR3 plus reference TRBV5-1 and TRBJ2-3, the full variable domain is KAGVTQTPRYLIKTRGQQVTLSCSPISGHRSVSWYQQTPGQGLQFLFEYFSETQRNKGNFPGRFSGRQFSNSRSEMNVSTLELGDSALYLCASSFNGGQGGLSTDTQYFGPGTRLTVL.

This clone occurred once. The chain uses TRBV7-2 and TRBJ2-7, with D perhaps TRBD1 or TRBD2 (5 bases each). This CDR3 region has 17 residues. Germline V gene sequence: CDR1 SGHTA, CDR2 FQGNSA. Trimming shortened V by 5 bases and J by 1 base, and 21 bases separated the two germline ends. DNA for the CDR3: TGTGCCAGCAGCCACACCCCTGGGACGGCGTTTTCCTACGAGCAGTACTTC. Protein product: CASSHTPGTAFSYEQYF.

This sequence joins TRBV9 and TRBJ2-5; 7 positions agree with TRBD2. The CDR3 loop spans 13 amino acids. Looked up from germline, CDR1 is SGDLS and CDR2 is YYNGEE. The J segment lost 5 bases and the V segment lost 0 bases, leaving 1 base of the junction unmatched. The CDR3 DNA reads as TGTGCCAGCAGCGTAGTGGGGGGGGAGACCCAGTACTTC. Protein product: CASSVVGGETQYF.

The chain employs TRBV7-9 and TRBJ1-5; 7 nucleotides match TRBD1. The CDR3 spans 17 residues. Trimming removed 3 bases from V and 0 bases from J; junction bases left unmatched: 8. CDR1 SEHNR and CDR2 FQNEAQ come from the germline V gene (reference sequence). The CDR3 here is CASSFGTGDRSNQPQHF. CDR3 DNA: TGTGCCAGCAGCTTCGGAACAGGGGACCGTAGCAATCAGCCCCAGCATTTT.

The gene calls are TRBV11-2 and TRBJ1-5; 9 positions agree with TRBD1. This CDR3 contains 17 residues. V lost 1 base to trimming and J lost 6 bases; unmatched junction nucleotides: 10. Per the germline V gene, CDR1 is SGHAT and CDR2 is FQNNGV. This chain's CDR3 is CASSLGVGTGKTQPQHF. The DNA for the CDR3 is TGTGCCAGCAGCTTAGGTGTAGGGACAGGGAAGACTCAGCCCCAGCATTTT.

This chain joins TRBV6-1 and TRBJ1-5; D uncertain. V lost 2 bases and J lost 3, with 11 bases in between. CDR1 and CDR2 from the germline V gene are MNHNS and SASEGT. The CDR3 runs to 15 residues. CDR3 protein: CASSERWETNQPQHF. The CDR3 DNA sequence: TGTGCCAGCAGTGAACGGTGGGAAACCAATCAGCCCCAGCATTTT.

The chain carries TRBV27 and TRBJ2-1; unclear D gene. The V end lost 5 bases, the J end lost 1 base, and 15 bases lay between the germline ends. CDR3 length equals 16 residues. The germline gives CDR1 MNHEY, CDR2 SMNVEV (reference sequence). This CDR3 is CASSAVGGWSYNEQFF. The CDR3, as DNA: TGTGCCAGCAGTGCCGTCGGTGGGTGGTCCTACAATGAGCAGTTCTTC.

This clone was recorded a few times. V gene TRBV15 combines with J gene TRBJ2-1; tentatively, D is TRBD1 (8 bases). Germline V gene sequence: CDR1 LNHNV, CDR2 YYDKDF (reference sequence). CDR3 size: 17 residues. V was cut by 0 bases and J by 8 bases, with 20 bases left in between. CDR3 protein: CATSREGVGTGGDEQFF. CDR3 bases: TGTGCCACCAGCAGAGAGGGAGTGGGCACAGGGGGGGATGAGCAGTTCTTC.

The chain couples TRBV19 to TRBJ1-1; D is perhaps TRBD1 (5 bases). The CDR3 extends over 15 amino acids. Trimming took off 5 bases at V and 2 bases at J, with 15 bases between the two ends. The germline CDR1 and CDR2 sequences are LNHDA and SQIVND (reference sequence). As DNA, the CDR3 is TGTGCCAGTAGTGTTCAAGGGACGATTAACACTGAAGCTTTCTTT. Protein sequence: CASSVQGTINTEAFF.

The chain combines TRBV11-2 with TRBJ2-7; D gene ambiguous. The length of the CDR3 is 18 residues. Germline-derived CDR1 and CDR2 are SGHAT and FQNNGV. The ends were cut back, 5 bases at V and 0 bases at J, with 23 bases in the middle. Written as DNA, the CDR3 is TGTGCCAGCAGCCCCCCCGGTCACCCGGACGGAAGCTCCTACGAGCAGTACGTC. This translates into CASSPPGHPDGSSYEQYV.